This T cell receptor (beta chain) was observed in a study of early T cells in non-severe SARS-CoV-2 infection. As for the study in general: The input, bulk RNA from unsorted whole blood, was sequenced, and chains were unpaired. Broader study findings: The matching step, a VDJdb search, favored anti-spike CD8 responses and missed private and CD4 specificities.

Each cDNA molecule carried a unique molecular identifier. Using its own MiXCR run on the 5' RACE reads, TCRdb lists one record per CDR3 protein. The sample carries about 21,000 distinct CDR3 sequences, 4% to 5.5% recorded once. This clonotype has just a few counts. Its antigen is unknown. V was trimmed by 0 bases and J by 0 bases, leaving 9 bases between them. The CDR3 runs 17 residues. CDR1 is SGHTA and CDR2 is FQGNSA in the germline V gene. The chain couples TRBV7-2 to TRBJ2-6; possibly TRBD1 for D (5 bases). Sequencing was performed on whole blood. The sequence was collected from an adult who was a healthcare worker with PCR-confirmed SARS-CoV-2 infection or an uninfected control (not recorded which). The CDR3 is CASSLASGASGANVLTF. The CDR3 nucleotides read TGTGCCAGCAGCTTAGCTTCTGGGGCCTCTGGGGCCAACGTCCTGACTTTC.